This passage covers 23 T cell receptor beta chains from one sample sequenced in a study of CD8+ T cells in alopecia areata. Sequencing used cDNA as its template, made by extracting RNA and reverse transcribing it. Produced via immunoSEQ multiplex PCR; TCRdb's table is partial and in-frame only. The sample carries some 170,000 clones, about 72% recorded once. The material was CD8+ T cells sorted from blood, obtained at week 0. The receptors originated from a human donor with alopecia areata.

This clone was recorded only once. The chain recombines TRBV4-1 with TRBJ2-1; 8 bases match TRBD2. The J segment lost 9 bases and the V segment lost 0 bases, leaving 16 bases of the junction unmatched. This CDR3 has 18 residues. Germline CDR1 and CDR2: MGHRA and YSYEKL. The CDR3 spells CASSQDPYGTSPQGEQFF. DNA of the CDR3: TGCGCCAGCAGCCAAGACCCCTACGGGACTAGTCCCCAGGGTGAGCAGTTCTTC.

The V gene is TRBV11-2, the J gene TRBJ2-3; 10 bases align to TRBD1. CDR3 length equals 16 residues. The J segment lost 2 bases and the V segment lost 1 base, leaving 3 bases of the junction unmatched. The germline gives CDR1 SGHAT, CDR2 FQNNGV. DNA for the CDR3: TGTGCCAGCAGCTTAGGGACAGGGGGATTCACAGATACGCAGTATTTT. It encodes CASSLGTGGFTDTQYF.

The CDR3 is CASQISGGYSNTEAFF. The DNA for the CDR3 is TGTGCCAGCCAAATAAGTGGCGGGTATTCGAACACTGAAGCTTTCTTT. The chain is built from TRBV30 and TRBJ1-1; the D is unclear. V was cut by 8 bases and J by 1 base, with 23 bases left in between. The V gene's germline CDR1 is GTSNPN and CDR2 SVGIG (reference sequence). The CDR3 loop spans 16 amino acids.

The chain couples TRBV7-9 to TRBJ2-1; 9 positions match TRBD1. The germline V gene has CDR1 SEHNR and CDR2 FQNEAQ (reference sequence). V lost 4 bases, J lost 3 bases, and 10 bases stayed unmatched. The CDR3 contains 17 residues. CDR3 loop: CASSSPISGQGYNEQFF. For the CDR3, the DNA is TGTGCCAGCAGCTCCCCGATATCGGGACAGGGCTACAATGAGCAGTTCTTC.

This chain connects TRBV5-6 to TRBJ2-5; D is undetermined. V was trimmed by 1 base and J by 4 bases, leaving 11 bases between them. CDR3 length: 14 amino acids. Looked up from germline, CDR1 is SGHDT and CDR2 is YYEEEE. Here the CDR3 reads CASSLSGPRETQYF. The CDR3 DNA is TGTGCCAGCAGCTTGAGTGGACCTCGAGAGACCCAGTACTTC.

The chain carries TRBV20-1 and TRBJ1-3; D uncertain. This CDR3 contains 11 residues. From germline, CDR1 is DFQATT and CDR2 SNEGSKA (reference sequence). As DNA, the CDR3 is TGCAGCCGCTTCTATGGAAACACCATATATTTT. It codes for CSRFYGNTIYF.

The chain links TRBV18 to TRBJ2-3; 8 nucleotides match TRBD1. The CDR3 consists of 16 residues. Germline-derived CDR1 and CDR2 are KGHSH and LQKENI. The V gene end was trimmed by 3 bases and the J gene end by 2 bases; junction bases not matched to a gene: 7. The CDR3 DNA reads as TGTGCCAGCTCACCTTTCCGGACAGGGACCACAGATACGCAGTATTTT. This encodes CASSPFRTGTTDTQYF.

This chain links TRBV7-8 with TRBJ2-1; D gene ambiguous. The germline V and J ends were trimmed by 8 bases and 8 bases, with 13 bases remaining between them. CDR3 length: 12 residues. CDR1 and CDR2 (germline): SGHVS, FQNEAQ. The CDR3 sequence: CASSLRTYEQFF. The CDR3 DNA sequence: TGTGCCAGCTCACTTAGAACCTATGAGCAGTTCTTC.

This chain connects TRBV29-1 to TRBJ2-7; D may be TRBD2 (7 bases). Looked up from germline, CDR1 is SQVTM and CDR2 is ANQGSEA. Trimming pared 4 bases from V and 4 bases from J, leaving 11 bases between. The CDR3 contains 12 residues. CDR3 protein: CSVAGGAYEQYF. CDR3 coding DNA: TGCAGCGTTGCTGGGGGGGCGTACGAGCAGTACTTC.

The chain links TRBV5-6 to TRBJ2-1; D is ambiguous. CDR1 is SGHDT, CDR2 YYEEEE, per germline. The CDR3 has 15 amino acids. Trimming left V 1 base short and J 0 bases short, with 8 bases between. The CDR3 is CASSLLGPSYNEQFF. CDR3 DNA sequence: TGTGCCAGCAGCTTGCTCGGACCCTCCTACAATGAGCAGTTCTTC.

The chain couples TRBV6-6 to TRBJ2-5; TRBD1 matches at 7 bases. Germline V gives CDR1 MNHNY, CDR2 SVGAGI (reference sequence). V shed 4 bases, J shed 5 bases, and the junction held 4 bases outside the gene matches. There are 13 residues in the CDR3. The CDR3 nucleotides read TGTGCCAGCAGTTTAATAGGGGGCGAGACCCAGTACTTC. Its translation: CASSLIGGETQYF.

CDR3 loop: CAWSAGWQEGAYEQYF. In DNA, the CDR3 is TGTGCCTGGAGTGCAGGATGGCAGGAGGGAGCCTACGAGCAGTACTTC. The V gene is TRBV30, the J gene TRBJ2-7; perhaps TRBD2 as D (6 bases). The V gene lost 1 base and the J gene lost 2 bases, with 18 bases spanning the gap. The V gene's germline CDR1 is GTSNPN and CDR2 SVGIG (reference sequence). The CDR3 is made up of 16 amino acids.

The gene calls are TRBV30 and TRBJ1-2; D unresolved. Germline loops: CDR1 GTSNPN, CDR2 SVGIG (reference sequence). This CDR3 is built from 14 residues. V was shortened by 4 bases and J by 0 bases, with 12 bases between the two germline ends. Written as DNA, the CDR3 is TGTGCCTGGACCCTGAATAGATCTAACTATGGCTACACCTTC. Its protein product is CAWTLNRSNYGYTF. Variable domain in full (rest from reference TRBV30 and TRBJ1-2): SQTIHQWPATLVQPVGSPLSLECTVEGTSNPNLYWYRQAAGRGLQLLFYSVGIGQISSEVPQNLSASRPQDRQFILSSKKLLLSDSGFYLCAWTLNRSNYGYTFGSGTRLTVV.

For the CDR3, the DNA is TGTGCCAGCAGCCATACAGGTGATTGGCAGAAGAACACTGAAGCTTTCTTT. Translation: CASSHTGDWQKNTEAFF. V gene TRBV5-6 combines with J gene TRBJ1-1; possibly TRBD1 for D (5 bases). The CDR3 consists of 17 residues. The ends were cut back, 4 bases at V and 1 base at J, with 20 bases in the middle. Germline V gene data show CDR1 as SGHDT and CDR2 as YYEEEE. The variable domain in full, completed from reference TRBV5-6 and TRBJ1-1, reads DAGVTQSPTHLIKTRGQQVTLRCSPKSGHDTVSWYQQALGQGPQFIFQYYEEEERQRGNFPDRFSGHQFPNYSSELNVNALLLGDSALYLCASSHTGDWQKNTEAFFGQGTRLTVV.

This clone was detected once. The chain carries TRBV27 and TRBJ2-2, with TRBD2 as a possible D gene (6 bases). The CDR3 length is 15 residues. Germline CDR1 reads MNHEY; CDR2 reads SMNVEV (reference sequence). The V end lost 2 bases, the J end lost 4 bases, and 11 bases lay between the germline ends. As DNA, the CDR3 is TGTGCCAGCAGTTTACTCCCAGCGGGCACCGGGGAGCTGTTTTTT. It encodes CASSLLPAGTGELFF.

CDR3 amino acids: CASSGRTGYEQYF. The CDR3 DNA follows: TGTGCCAGCAGCGGAAGGACAGGCTACGAGCAGTACTTC. The chain combines TRBV7-9 with TRBJ2-7, with 7 nucleotides matching TRBD1. With V trimmed by 5 bases and J by 3 bases, 4 bases remained unmatched. The CDR3 totals 13 residues. Germline CDR1 and CDR2: SEHNR and FQNEAQ (reference sequence).

J is TRBJ2-2 and V is TRBV7-8; D gene uncertain. The CDR3 runs 14 residues. With 1 base removed from V and 4 bases from J, the gap between germline ends came to 7 bases. The germline CDR1 and CDR2 sequences are SGHVS and FQNEAQ. CDR3 residues: CASSLVRVTGELFF. CDR3 sequence (DNA): TGTGCCAGCAGCTTAGTCCGTGTCACCGGGGAGCTGTTTTTT.

This chain joins TRBV5-1 and TRBJ2-7; D remains ambiguous. Germline loops: CDR1 SGHRS, CDR2 YFSETQ. The V end lost 0 bases, the J end lost 3 bases, and 10 bases lay between the germline ends. CDR3 length: 14 residues. The CDR3 is CASSLASEDYEQYF. The CDR3 coding sequence is TGCGCCAGCAGCTTGGCCAGTGAAGACTACGAGCAGTACTTC.

This chain joins TRBV6-6 and TRBJ2-7; either TRBD1 or TRBD2 may fit D (5 bases each). The V end lost 0 bases, the J end lost 5 bases, and 14 bases lay between the germline ends. The CDR3 extends over 15 amino acids. Looked up from germline, CDR1 is MNHNY and CDR2 is SVGAGI (reference sequence). CDR3 sequence reads: CASSYSVWGMHEQYF. DNA for the CDR3: TGTGCCAGCAGTTACTCGGTTTGGGGGATGCACGAGCAGTACTTC.

The rearrangement links TRBV27 to TRBJ1-5; no clear D gene. This CDR3 region has 13 residues. Germline loops: CDR1 MNHEY, CDR2 SMNVEV (reference sequence). Trimming pared 5 bases from V and 5 bases from J, leaving 10 bases between. The CDR3 sequence: CASSPTAYQPQHF. CDR3 DNA sequence: TGTGCCAGCAGTCCTACTGCTTATCAGCCCCAGCATTTT.

The chain has TRBV2 and TRBJ1-1; D is unresolved. Trimming cost V 8 bases and J 7 bases, with 11 bases left between them. CDR3 size: 11 residues. The germline CDR1 and CDR2 sequences are SNHLY and FYNNEI. The CDR3 spells CASRAGFEAFF. DNA for the CDR3: TGTGCCAGCCGGGCGGGGTTTGAAGCTTTCTTT.

This sequence joins TRBV5-6 and TRBJ1-1; D unresolved. The CDR3 is 16 residues long. In germline, CDR1 is SGHDT, CDR2 YYEEEE. The V gene lost 1 base and the J gene lost 0 bases, with 13 bases spanning the gap. The CDR3 is CASSLIRPPMNTEAFF. CDR3 sequence (DNA): TGTGCCAGCAGCTTGATCCGCCCTCCTATGAACACTGAAGCTTTCTTT.

The V call is TRBV4-1, the J call TRBJ2-1, with a possible D match to TRBD1 (6 bases). CDR3 length: 17 residues. Germline CDR1 reads MGHRA; CDR2 reads YSYEKL. The V end was cut by 0 bases, the J end by 3 bases, with 15 bases between. The DNA for the CDR3 is TGCGCCAGCAGCCAAGAGTTCCGGGGACAAGGCTACAATGAGCAGTTCTTC. Translating it yields CASSQEFRGQGYNEQFF.